The entry below describes one T cell receptor beta chain. These data come from a study of cytomegalovirus exposure and HLA in healthy donors. V gave up 5 bases and J gave up 2 bases; unmatched junction bases: 4. The length of the CDR3 is 15 residues. Germline CDR1 is SNHLY and CDR2 is FYNNEI. Researchers ran the PCR with 60 Vbeta and 13 Jbeta primers. Libraries were prepared by immunoSEQ multiplex PCR; TCRdb keeps only in-frame clonotypes and omits some of them. Of over 110,000 clones detected, about 84% appear once; the ten largest clones hold 2% to 2.5%. Sample: PBMCs. The chain carries TRBV2 and TRBJ1-5, with 9 nucleotides matching TRBD1. This sequence originates from a woman aged 18-29 years in good health and CMV-seropositive. The CDR3 DNA sequence: TGTGCCAGCAGTACTGGACAGGGGCGCAATCAGCCCCAGCATTTT. This sequence encodes CASSTGQGRNQPQHF.